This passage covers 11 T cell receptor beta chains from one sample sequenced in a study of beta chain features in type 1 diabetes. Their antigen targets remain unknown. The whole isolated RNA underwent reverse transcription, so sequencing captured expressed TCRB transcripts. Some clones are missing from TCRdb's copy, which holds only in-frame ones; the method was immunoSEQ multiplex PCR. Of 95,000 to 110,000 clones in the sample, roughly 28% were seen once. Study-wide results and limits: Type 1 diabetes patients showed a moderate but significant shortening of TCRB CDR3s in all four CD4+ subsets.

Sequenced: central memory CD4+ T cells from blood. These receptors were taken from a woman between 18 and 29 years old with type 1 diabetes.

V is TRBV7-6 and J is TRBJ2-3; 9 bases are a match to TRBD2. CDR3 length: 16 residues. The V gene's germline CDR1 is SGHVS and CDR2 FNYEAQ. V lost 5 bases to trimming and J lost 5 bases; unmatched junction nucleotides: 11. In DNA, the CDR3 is TGTGCCAGCAGCGCCATGAGGAGAGCGGGAGGAGATACGCAGTATTTT. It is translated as CASSAMRRAGGDTQYF.

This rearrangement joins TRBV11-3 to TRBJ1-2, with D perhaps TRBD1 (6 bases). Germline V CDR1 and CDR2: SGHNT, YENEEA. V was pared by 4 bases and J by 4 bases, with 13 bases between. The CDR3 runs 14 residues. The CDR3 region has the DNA TGTGCCAGCAGCTGGCGGACAGATGGCTATGGCTACACCTTC. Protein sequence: CASSWRTDGYGYTF.

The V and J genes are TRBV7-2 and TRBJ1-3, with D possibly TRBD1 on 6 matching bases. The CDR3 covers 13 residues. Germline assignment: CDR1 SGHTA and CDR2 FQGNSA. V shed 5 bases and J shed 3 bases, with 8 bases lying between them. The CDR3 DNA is TGTGCCAGCAGCCCAGGGGTTGGAAACACCATATATTTT. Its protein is CASSPGVGNTIYF.

CDR3 region: CASSLTGEGGYTF. As DNA, the CDR3 is TGTGCCAGCAGCTTAACAGGGGAAGGTGGCTACACCTTC. This rearrangement joins TRBV7-9 to TRBJ1-2, with 7 bases that match TRBD1. The CDR3 covers 13 residues. V dropped 2 bases and J dropped 7; count of bases not matched to a gene: 4. Germline loops: CDR1 SEHNR, CDR2 FQNEAQ (reference sequence).

Here the CDR3 DNA reads TGTGCCAGTAGTCCCCCCTCGGAGAGGAGGGACCAGTACTTC. It translates to CASSPPSERRDQYF. The chain uses TRBV19 and TRBJ2-5; a possible D gene is TRBD2 (6 bases). CDR3 length: 14 residues. V was trimmed by 5 bases and J by 10 bases, leaving 20 bases between them. From germline, CDR1 is LNHDA and CDR2 SQIVND (reference sequence).

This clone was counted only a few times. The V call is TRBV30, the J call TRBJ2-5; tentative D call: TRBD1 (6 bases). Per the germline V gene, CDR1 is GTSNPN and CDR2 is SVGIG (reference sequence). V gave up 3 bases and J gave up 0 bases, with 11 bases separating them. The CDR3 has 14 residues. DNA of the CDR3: TGTGCCTGGAGGAAACAGGGTGACCAAGAGACCCAGTACTTC. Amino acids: CAWRKQGDQETQYF.

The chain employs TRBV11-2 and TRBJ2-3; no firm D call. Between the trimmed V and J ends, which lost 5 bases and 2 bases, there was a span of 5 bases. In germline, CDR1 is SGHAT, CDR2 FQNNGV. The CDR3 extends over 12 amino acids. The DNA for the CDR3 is TGTGCCAGCAGCCCGTACACAGATACGCAGTATTTT. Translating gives CASSPYTDTQYF.

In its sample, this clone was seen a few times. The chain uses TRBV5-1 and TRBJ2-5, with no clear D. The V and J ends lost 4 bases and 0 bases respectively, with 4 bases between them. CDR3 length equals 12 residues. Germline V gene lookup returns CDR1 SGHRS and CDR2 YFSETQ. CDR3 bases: TGCGCCAGCAGCCGGGACCAAGAGACCCAGTACTTC. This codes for CASSRDQETQYF.

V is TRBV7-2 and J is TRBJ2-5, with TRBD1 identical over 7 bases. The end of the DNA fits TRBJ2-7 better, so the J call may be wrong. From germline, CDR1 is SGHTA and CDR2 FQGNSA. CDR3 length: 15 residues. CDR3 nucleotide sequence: TGTGCCAGCAGCTTCCACAGGGGTAGGGGCTACGAGCAGTACTTC. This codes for CASSFHRGRGYEQYF.

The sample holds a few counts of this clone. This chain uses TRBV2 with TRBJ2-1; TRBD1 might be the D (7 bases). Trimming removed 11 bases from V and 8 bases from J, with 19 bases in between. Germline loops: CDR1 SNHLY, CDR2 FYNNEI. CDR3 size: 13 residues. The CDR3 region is CAGSAGTGDEQFF. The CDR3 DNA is TGTGCCGGAAGCGCGGGAACAGGGGATGAGCAGTTCTTC.

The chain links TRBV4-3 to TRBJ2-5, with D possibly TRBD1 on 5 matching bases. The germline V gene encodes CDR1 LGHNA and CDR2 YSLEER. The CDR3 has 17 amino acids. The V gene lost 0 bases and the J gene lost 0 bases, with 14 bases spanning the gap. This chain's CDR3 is CASSQDKYNRHQETQYF. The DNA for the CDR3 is TGCGCCAGCAGCCAAGATAAGTATAACAGGCACCAAGAGACCCAGTACTTC.